This T cell receptor (beta chain) was observed in a study of blood T cell repertoires in COVID-19. Across the whole study: Both acute and convalescent COVID-19 samples were obtained from the United States, Italy and Spain. PBMCs, B-cell-depleted T cells, or T cells provided the cDNA or gDNA that made up the material.

This CDR3 is built from 13 residues. Germline V gene lookup returns CDR1 SEHNR and CDR2 FQNEAQ (reference sequence). Repertoires were generated with immunoSEQ multiplex PCR, while TCRdb's copy carries only in-frame clones and drops some. The data contain about 65,000 clones, over 85% of them seen just once; the ten biggest clones take up 2.9%. The sample taken for sequencing was peripheral blood. The J gene is TRBJ2-2, the V gene TRBV7-9; TRBD1 agrees at 7 bases. This TCR came from a man in his 70s with active COVID-19. In DNA form, the CDR3 reads TGTGGCCCCGGACAGGTCAACACCGGGGAGCTGTTTTTT. Protein sequence: CGPGQVNTGELFF.